The clone carrying this T cell receptor (beta chain) has only one observation. Its specificity is unknown. These data originate in a study of cytomegalovirus exposure and HLA in healthy donors. General study results and limits: Fewer N-insertions (relative to the roughly 630-donor mean) were reportedly seen in an Asian-associated ancestry cluster in a later analysis. Later analysis identified a missense DCLRE1C variant that was linked to TCR beta V- and J-gene trimming. Cytomegalovirus-associated TCR beta chains were listed, numbering 164.

The PCR was carried out with 60 Vbeta primers and 13 Jbeta primers. How the authors handled the data: Unique TCR beta chains numbered approximately 80 million in a later analysis, with about 9.9 million shared. Profiled with immunoSEQ multiplex PCR; TCRdb holds only in-frame clones, not every one. V, J and clone size are those of that table, while D and trimming were read from the DNA. The sample lists 250,000 to 350,000 clones, 86% occurring once. V lost 0 bases and J lost 4, with 6 bases in between. CDR3 length: 14 amino acids. Sequencing used PBMCs. The genes are TRBV23-1 and TRBJ1-4; D not resolved. TRBV23-1 is classed as an ORF, of uncertain function. This clonotype was sampled from a man aged 40-49 years in good health and CMV-seropositive. The CDR3 nucleotides are TGCGCCAGCAGTCAATCGACTTATAATGAAAAACTGTTTTTT. Translating it yields CASSQSTYNEKLFF.